The rows below give T cell receptor beta chains drawn from one sample of a study of T cells in Graves' hyperthyroidism and ophthalmopathy. TCRdb ran MiXCR on the multiplex PCR reads and lists one entry per CDR3 protein. Here the sample spans around 580,000 distinct CDR3 sequences, approximately 15% being singletons. Source material: blood. These receptors originate from a young woman with Graves' hyperthyroidism. Both conserved end residues are part of each CDR3. The D gene is left open where the match is weak. The size of a clone is reported for some rows only, either as once, few or many, or as a class for expanded clones.

size	J	V	length	D	DNA	CDR3
few	TRBJ2-3	TRBV7-6	16	.	TGTGCCAGCAGCTTAGAGGGAGATGGTTCTACAGATACGCAGTATTTT	CASSLEGDGSTDTQYF
many	TRBJ1-2	TRBV2	15	.	TGTGCCAGCAGTGAGAGCGGACCGAACGAGCCTGGCTACACCTTC	CASSESGPNEPGYTF
few	TRBJ2-1	TRBV28	14	.	TGTGCCAGCAGTCGCGGGACTTCCTACAATGAGCAGTTCTTC	CASSRGTSYNEQFF
.	TRBJ1-2	TRBV20-1	15	.	TGCAGTGCTATCGACAGGAACCTCCTTAACTATGGCTACACCTTC	CSAIDRNLLNYGYTF
many	TRBJ1-5	TRBV30	14	TRBD1	TGTGCCTGGAGCAGGGACAGGGGGAGTCAGCCCCAGCATTTT	CAWSRDRGSQPQHF
.	TRBJ2-3	TRBV5-1	16	.	TGCGCCAGCAGCTTGGTGGCGCCCTCTAGCACAGATACGCAGTATTTT	CASSLVAPSSTDTQYF
few	TRBJ2-3	TRBV29-1	13	TRBD1	TGCAGCGTCCGGGACAGGGGGAGGAATACGCAGTATTTT	CSVRDRGRNTQYF
.	TRBJ1-6	TRBV5-1	19	TRBD1	TGCGCCAGCAGCTTGGAGACAGGGCCTCGCCGTGGGGATAATTCACCCCTCCACTTT	CASSLETGPRRGDNSPLHF
many	TRBJ2-3	TRBV20-1	15	TRBD2	TGCAGTGCCTACCTCGAGCGGGAGGCTCCAGATACGCAGTATTTT	CSAYLEREAPDTQYF
.	TRBJ2-4	TRBV3-1	17	TRBD2	TGTGCCAGCAGCCCTCAGCGGGAGGGCCGGTCCAAAAACATTCAGTACTTC	CASSPQREGRSKNIQYF
few	TRBJ1-4	TRBV6-2/TRBV6-3	15	.	TGTGCCAGCAGCCTCATGGGGAGGCTTCGTGAAAAACTGTTTTTT	CASSLMGRLREKLFF
many	TRBJ2-3	TRBV7-9	14	.	TGTGCCAGCAGCCCCGACAGGACCACAGATACGCAGTATTTT	CASSPDRTTDTQYF
.	TRBJ1-2	TRBV28	14	.	TGTGCCAGCAGTCCCGTACAGGAGAACTATGGCTACACCTTC	CASSPVQENYGYTF
many	TRBJ2-7	TRBV20-1	14	TRBD2	TGCAGCGTACTAAGCGGGACCAGCTCCTACGAGCAGTACTTC	CSVLSGTSSYEQYF
many	TRBJ2-7	TRBV20-1	13	.	TGCAGTGCTCCCAGGACAACGCCATACGAGCAGTACTTC	CSAPRTTPYEQYF
few	TRBJ2-1	TRBV18	17	TRBD2	TGTGCCAGCTCATCCCGGACTAGCGGGGGCCAGTACAATGAGCAGTTCTTC	CASSSRTSGGQYNEQFF
.	TRBJ2-7	TRBV20-1	14	TRBD1	TGCAGTGCTAAGTATCCAGGGGGCGTTTACGAGCAGTACTTC	CSAKYPGGVYEQYF
few	TRBJ1-2	TRBV6-1	15	TRBD1	TGTGCCAGCAGCTATGGACAGGGGAATAACTATGGCTACACCTTC	CASSYGQGNNYGYTF
many	TRBJ2-3	TRBV5-1	15	TRBD2	TGCGCCAGCAGCTTCGGACTAGCGGACACAGATACGCAGTATTTT	CASSFGLADTDTQYF
many	TRBJ2-7	TRBV2	13	TRBD2	TGTGCCAGCATAGCGGGAGGGGGTTCCGAGCAGTACTTC	CASIAGGGSEQYF
once	TRBJ1-4	TRBV5-6	12	.	TGTGCCAGCAGGGCTACAAGAGAAAAACTGTTTTTT	CASRATREKLFF
many	TRBJ2-3	TRBV11-2	13	.	TGTGCCAGCAGCTTAGTGACCGCAGATACGCAGTATTTT	CASSLVTADTQYF
many	TRBJ2-5	TRBV10-1	15	TRBD2	TGCGCCAGCAGTCAAAGCGGGGTGAATGGAGAGACCCAGTACTTC	CASSQSGVNGETQYF
.	TRBJ2-7	TRBV12-3/TRBV12-4	15	.	TGTGCCAGCAGTTTGGGACCGGTGGGCTCCTACGAGCAGTACTTC	CASSLGPVGSYEQYF
.	TRBJ2-7	TRBV12-3/TRBV12-4	14	TRBD2	TGTGCCAGCAGCCTCTGGACTAGCGGGTACGAGCAGTACTTC	CASSLWTSGYEQYF
.	TRBJ2-7	TRBV7-2	16	TRBD2	TGTGCCAGCAGCTTAGAAGCGCTAGCGGGAAACTACGAGCAGTACTTC	CASSLEALAGNYEQYF
few	TRBJ1-2	TRBV6-1	13	.	TGTGCCAGCAGCAGGGAAACAAACTATGGCTACACCTTC	CASSRETNYGYTF
.	TRBJ1-6	TRBV6-2/TRBV6-3	15	.	TGTGCCAGCAAAAAACAGCGGGCTTGGAATTCACCCCTCCACTTT	CASKKQRAWNSPLHF
.	TRBJ2-6	TRBV6-1	15	.	TGTGCCAGCAGTGAGTGGGTGTTGTGGGCCAACGTCCTGACTTTC	CASSEWVLWANVLTF
few	TRBJ2-3	TRBV20-1	14	.	TGCAGTGCTAGAGATCTGGGGCAGACAGATACGCAGTATTTT	CSARDLGQTDTQYF
.	TRBJ2-3	TRBV4-1	14	TRBD1	TGCGCCAGCAGCCATAGACAGGGGGCAGATACGCAGTATTTT	CASSHRQGADTQYF